Listed here is a single T cell receptor beta chain. The antigen is undetermined. The length of the CDR3 is 14 residues. Trimming removed 2 bases from V and 4 bases from J, with 11 bases in between. Germline V lookup: CDR1 MGHDK, CDR2 SYGVNS. This record belongs to a study of PD-1 blockade in mismatch repair-deficient tumors. Study details: Patients had approximately 12 mismatch repair-deficient cancer types, all previously treated and progressing.

Study observations and caveats: Tumor-resident clones, often undetectable pretreatment in blood, expanded then contracted after pembrolizumab.

Every patient had mismatch repair deficiency by PCR or immunohistochemistry. Measured with immunoSEQ multiplex PCR; TCRdb has only the in-frame clones, and not every one. The table lists 70,000 to 90,000 clones, 65% to 85% of them singletons. The TCR originated in an adult with mismatch repair-deficient cancer. Sequenced here: peripheral blood, sampled 44 weeks after starting pembrolizumab. The chain combines TRBV25-1 with TRBJ1-2, with a weak D call TRBD1 (5 bases). CDR3 loop: CASSEGGYGYGYTF. The CDR3 DNA sequence: TGTGCCAGCAGTGAAGGGGGGTATGGCTATGGCTACACCTTC.